This TCR beta chain was found in a study of blood T cell repertoires in COVID-19. Study overall: Researchers got acute and convalescent COVID-19 samples from the United States, Italy and Spain. In each case, the material was cDNA or gDNA derived from T cells, B-cell-depleted T cells, or PBMCs.

As originally analysed: Researchers report that nucleated cell counts were estimated from reference gene primer amplification. This table comes from immunoSEQ multiplex PCR, and its TCRdb copy is limited to in-frame clones, with some not included. Clone size and V and J calls were adopted from that table, with D and trimming inferred from the DNA. The sample shows just over 60,000 clones, over 75% of them seen only once. Germline-derived CDR1 and CDR2 are LGHDT and YNNKEL (reference sequence). V was shortened by 1 base and J by 0 bases, with 7 bases between the two germline ends. The CDR3 loop spans 15 amino acids.

The sequence derives from a man between 60 and 75 years old with acute or convalescent COVID-19. Source material: peripheral blood. V usage is TRBV3-1 (or the pseudogene TRBV3-2) and J usage is TRBJ1-3; TRBD1 might be the D (6 bases). The DNA for the CDR3 is TGTGCCAGCAGCCAAGGAGGGGGCTCTGGAAACACCATATATTTT. This gives the protein CASSQGGGSGNTIYF.